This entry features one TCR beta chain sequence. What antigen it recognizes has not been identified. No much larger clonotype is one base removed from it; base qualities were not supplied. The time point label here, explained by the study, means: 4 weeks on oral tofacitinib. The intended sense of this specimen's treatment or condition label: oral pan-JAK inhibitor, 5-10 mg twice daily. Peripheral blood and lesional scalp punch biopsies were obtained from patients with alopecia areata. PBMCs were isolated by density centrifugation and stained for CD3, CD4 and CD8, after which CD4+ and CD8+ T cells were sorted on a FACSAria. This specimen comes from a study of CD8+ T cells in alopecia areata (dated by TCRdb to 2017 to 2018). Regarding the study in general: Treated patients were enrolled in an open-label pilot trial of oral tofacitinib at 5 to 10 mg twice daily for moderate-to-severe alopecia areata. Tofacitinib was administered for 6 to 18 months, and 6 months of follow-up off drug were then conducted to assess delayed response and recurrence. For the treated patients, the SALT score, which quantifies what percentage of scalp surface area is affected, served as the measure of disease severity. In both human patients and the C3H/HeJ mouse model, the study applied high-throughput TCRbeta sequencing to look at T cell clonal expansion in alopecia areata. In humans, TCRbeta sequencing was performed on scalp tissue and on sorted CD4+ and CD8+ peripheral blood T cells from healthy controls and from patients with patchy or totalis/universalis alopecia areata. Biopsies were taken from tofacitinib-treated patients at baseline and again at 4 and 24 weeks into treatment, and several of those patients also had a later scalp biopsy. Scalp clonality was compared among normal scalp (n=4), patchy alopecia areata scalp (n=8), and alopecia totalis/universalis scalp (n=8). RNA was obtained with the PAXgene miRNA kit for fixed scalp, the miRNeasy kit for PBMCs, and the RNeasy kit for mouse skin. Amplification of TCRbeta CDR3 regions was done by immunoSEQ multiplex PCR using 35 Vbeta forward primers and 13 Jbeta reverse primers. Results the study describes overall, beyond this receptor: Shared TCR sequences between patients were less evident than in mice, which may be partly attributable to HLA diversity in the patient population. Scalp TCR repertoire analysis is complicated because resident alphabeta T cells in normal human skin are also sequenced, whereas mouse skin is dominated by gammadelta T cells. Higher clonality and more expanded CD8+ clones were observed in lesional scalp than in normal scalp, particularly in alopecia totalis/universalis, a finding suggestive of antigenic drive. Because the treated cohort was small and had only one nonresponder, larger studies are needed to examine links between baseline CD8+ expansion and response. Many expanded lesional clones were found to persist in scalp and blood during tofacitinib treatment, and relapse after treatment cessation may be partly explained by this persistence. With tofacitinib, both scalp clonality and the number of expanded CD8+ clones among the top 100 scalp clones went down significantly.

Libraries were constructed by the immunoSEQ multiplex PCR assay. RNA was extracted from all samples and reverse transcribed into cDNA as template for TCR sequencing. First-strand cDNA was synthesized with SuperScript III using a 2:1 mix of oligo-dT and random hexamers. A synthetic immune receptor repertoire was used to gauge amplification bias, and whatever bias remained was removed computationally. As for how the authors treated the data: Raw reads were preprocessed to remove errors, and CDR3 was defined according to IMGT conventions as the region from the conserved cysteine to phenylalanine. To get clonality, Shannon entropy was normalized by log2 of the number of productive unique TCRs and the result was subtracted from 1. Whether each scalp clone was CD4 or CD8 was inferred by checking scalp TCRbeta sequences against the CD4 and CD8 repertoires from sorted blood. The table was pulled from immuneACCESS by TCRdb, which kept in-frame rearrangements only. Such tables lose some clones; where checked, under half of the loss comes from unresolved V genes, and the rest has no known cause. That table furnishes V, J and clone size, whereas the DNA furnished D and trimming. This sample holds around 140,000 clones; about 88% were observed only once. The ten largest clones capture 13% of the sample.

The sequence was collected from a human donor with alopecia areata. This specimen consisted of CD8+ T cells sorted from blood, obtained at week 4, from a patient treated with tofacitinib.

The sequenced DNA: TGTGCCAGCAGCTCAGACAGGACTAGCGGGAGGGCCGACGAGCAGTACTTC. Translated, it reads CASSSDRTSGRADEQYF. The rearrangement joined TRBV7-9 to TRBJ2-7, with 15 bases in between that match TRBD2. Clipping removes 4 bases from V and 5 bases from J, with 9 as the unmatched junction base count. The CDR1 and CDR2 encoded by the germline V gene (reference sequence) are SEHNR and FQNEAQ. The CDR3, from cysteine to phenylalanine, totals 17 residues. The only DNA kept is the CDR3, 51 bases in frame from the first base.